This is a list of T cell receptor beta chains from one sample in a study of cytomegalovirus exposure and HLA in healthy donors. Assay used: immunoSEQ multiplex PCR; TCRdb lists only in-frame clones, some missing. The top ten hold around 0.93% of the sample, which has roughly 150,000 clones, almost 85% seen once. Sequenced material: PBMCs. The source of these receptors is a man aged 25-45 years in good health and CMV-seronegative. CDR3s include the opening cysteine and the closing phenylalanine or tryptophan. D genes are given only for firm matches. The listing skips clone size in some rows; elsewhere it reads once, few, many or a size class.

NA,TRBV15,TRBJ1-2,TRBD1,TGTGCCACCAGCGAGGGGGCAGGTGGCTATGGCTACACCTTC,CATSEGAGGYGYTF
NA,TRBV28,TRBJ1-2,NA,TGTGCCAGCATACAGGTTGGGTATGGCTACACCTTC,CASIQVGYGYTF
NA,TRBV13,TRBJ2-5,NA,TGTGCCAGCAGCTTAACCCCTAGGCGGCAAGAGACCCAGTACTTC,CASSLTPRRQETQYF
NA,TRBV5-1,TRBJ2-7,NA,TGCGCCAGCACAGGACAGAGCCCAGACTACGAGCAGTACTTC,CASTGQSPDYEQYF
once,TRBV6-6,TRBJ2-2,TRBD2,TGTGCCAGCAGCCGAAGCGGGACTAGCTCCGGCGGGGAGCTGTTTTTT,CASSRSGTSSGGELFF
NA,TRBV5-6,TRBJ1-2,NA,TGTGCCAGCAGCTTGGGTCTTGAGATCGTCTATGGCTACACCTTC,CASSLGLEIVYGYTF
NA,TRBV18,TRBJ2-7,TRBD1,TGTGCCAGCTCACCAAGGGACAGGGAGTCCTACGAGCAGTACTTC,CASSPRDRESYEQYF
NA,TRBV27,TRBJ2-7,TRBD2,TGTGCCAGCAGCCTAGCGGGAGGGCCCTACGAGCAGTACTTC,CASSLAGGPYEQYF
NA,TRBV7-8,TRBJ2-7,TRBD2,TGTGCCAGCAGCTCCCTAGCGGTTGTACGCGAGCAGTACTTC,CASSSLAVVREQYF
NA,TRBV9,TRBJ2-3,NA,TGTGCCAGCAGCGTAGTTACGCCACGCGGCGGGGATACGCAGTATTTT,CASSVVTPRGGDTQYF
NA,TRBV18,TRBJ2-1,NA,TGTGCCAGCTCACCTAGTTTTCAGGGAAATGAGCAGTTCTTC,CASSPSFQGNEQFF
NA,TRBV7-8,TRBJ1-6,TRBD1,TGTGCCAGCAGCTTAGCGGGACAGCCTAATTCACCCCTCCACTTT,CASSLAGQPNSPLHF
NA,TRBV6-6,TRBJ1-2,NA,TGTGCCAGCTCAACCGGGGAAGGTGGCTATGGCTACACCTTC,CASSTGEGGYGYTF
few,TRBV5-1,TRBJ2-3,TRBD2,TGCGCCAGCAGCCCCCGGACTAGCGGGAGTGCAGATACGCAGTATTTT,CASSPRTSGSADTQYF
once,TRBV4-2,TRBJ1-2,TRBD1,TGTGCCAGCAGCCACGACTCCACCGGGACAGGAAACGGCTACACCTTC,CASSHDSTGTGNGYTF
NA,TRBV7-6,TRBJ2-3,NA,TGTGCCAGCAGCTCCACTTCTAGCACAGATACGCAGTATTTT,CASSSTSSTDTQYF
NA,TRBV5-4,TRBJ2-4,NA,TGTGCCGCAGGAACCGGAAAAAACATTCAGTACTTC,CAAGTGKNIQYF
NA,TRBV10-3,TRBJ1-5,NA,TGTGCCATCAAAGAAGACGGAGAAAATCAGCCCCAGCATTTT,CAIKEDGENQPQHF
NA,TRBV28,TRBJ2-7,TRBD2,TGTGCCAGCGGGTTAGCGGGATTCCCCTACGAGCAGTACTTC,CASGLAGFPYEQYF
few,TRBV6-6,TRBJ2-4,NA,TGTGCCAGCAGGCCGGGACTCTCCAAAAACATTCAGTACTTC,CASRPGLSKNIQYF
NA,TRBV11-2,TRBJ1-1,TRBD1,TGTGCCAGCAGCTTCGGCGGACAGGGAAAGAGGGTGAACACTGAAGCTTTCTTT,CASSFGGQGKRVNTEAFF
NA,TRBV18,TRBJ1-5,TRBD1,TGTGCCAGCTCACCTCGACAGGGGGATCAGCCCCAGCATTTT,CASSPRQGDQPQHF
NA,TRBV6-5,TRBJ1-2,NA,TGTGCCAGCAGTTACTCGCAGGTTAACTATGGCTACACCTTC,CASSYSQVNYGYTF
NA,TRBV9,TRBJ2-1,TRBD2,TGTGCCAGCAGCGACCCGGGACTAGCAATAAATGAGCAGTTCTTC,CASSDPGLAINEQFF
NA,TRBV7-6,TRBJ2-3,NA,TGTGCCAGCAGCTGGAGGGCGACCGGAGGTCAAACTACAGATACGCAGTATTTT,CASSWRATGGQTTDTQYF
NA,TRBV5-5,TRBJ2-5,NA,TGTGCCAGCAGCCCACGCATCATTGAGGCCGGAGAGACCCAGTACTTC,CASSPRIIEAGETQYF
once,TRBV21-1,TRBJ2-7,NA,TGTGCCAGCAGCAATCCGGGTCTTACGGGGGAGGCCCCGTGGGAGCAGTACTTC,CASSNPGLTGEAPWEQYF
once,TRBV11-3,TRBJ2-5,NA,TGTGCCAGCAGCTTATCAGTGCAAGAGACCCAGTACTTC,CASSLSVQETQYF
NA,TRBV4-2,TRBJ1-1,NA,TGTGCCAGCAGCCGGACGGACTCCTCGGGTCCAAACACTGAAGCTTTCTTT,CASSRTDSSGPNTEAFF
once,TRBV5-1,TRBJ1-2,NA,TGCGCCAGCAGCTTGGATGCCAGAGGGAGATCCAACTATGGCTACACCTTC,CASSLDARGRSNYGYTF
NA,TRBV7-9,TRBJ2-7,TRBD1,TGTTCCAGCAGCTTACAGGGGTACGAGCAGTACTTC,CSSSLQGYEQYF
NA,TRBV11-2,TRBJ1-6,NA,TGTGCCAGCAGCCCCCTGCGGCCGCCACCCCTCCACTTT,CASSPLRPPPLHF
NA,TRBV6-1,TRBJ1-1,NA,TGTGCCAGCAGTCCCCGAACAGGGTTGAACACTGAAGCTTTCTTT,CASSPRTGLNTEAFF
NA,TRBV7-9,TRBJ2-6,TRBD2,TGTGCCAGCAGCTCGGGACTAGCGCGGAGCTCTGGGGCCAACGTCCTGACTTTC,CASSSGLARSSGANVLTF
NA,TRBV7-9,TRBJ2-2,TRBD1,TGTGCCAGCAACGACATAGCGGGACAGGGGGCTTACACCGGGGAGCTGTTTTTT,CASNDIAGQGAYTGELFF
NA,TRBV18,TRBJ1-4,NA,TGTGCCAGCTCACCGAAACGTCGACAGGAGGCGAGGGAAAAACTGTTTTTT,CASSPKRRQEAREKLFF
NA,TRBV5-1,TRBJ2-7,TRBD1,TGCGCCAGCAGCTTGGTCGCAGGGGGCGCGGGGGAGCAGTACTTC,CASSLVAGGAGEQYF
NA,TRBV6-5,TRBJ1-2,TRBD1,TGTGCCAGCAGTTACGGTGACAGGGGGACTAACTATGGCTACACCTTC,CASSYGDRGTNYGYTF
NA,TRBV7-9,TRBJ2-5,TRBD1,TGTGCCAGCAGCTTAGCCGGACAGGGGGCGCGGGAGACCCAGTACTTC,CASSLAGQGARETQYF
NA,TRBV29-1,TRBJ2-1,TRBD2,TGCAGCGTTGTAGGGGTCGCGGGGGGTGGGAATGAGCAGTTCTTC,CSVVGVAGGGNEQFF
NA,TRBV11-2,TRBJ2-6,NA,TGTGCCAGCAGCTCGTTGCGCTCTGGGGCCAACGTCCTGACTTTC,CASSSLRSGANVLTF